This T cell receptor beta chain is from a study of shared clonotypes between healthy human individuals. Study findings and constraints: For naive CD4 cells, around 5% of clonotypes were shared across a few donors. The four-donor shared clonotypes exceeded non-shared clonotypes in generation probability, with non-shared ones scoring lower.

This clone was observed once. Its antigen remains unidentified. Germline CDR1 and CDR2: PRHDT and FYEKMQ (reference sequence). J lost 0 bases, V lost 2 bases, and 11 bases had no gene match. The CDR3 spans 19 residues. Source study methods: Because ImmunoSEQ provided only junction sequences with no quality scores, the filtering differed. Here immunoSEQ multiplex PCR was the method, and the copy in TCRdb shows in-frame clones only, minus some. Clonal size and the V and J genes are those of that table, whereas D and trimming came from the DNA. The sample includes around 700,000 clones, approximately 79% of them seen just once.

Sequencing was performed on memory CD4+ T cells sorted from blood. Subset defined: CD45RA-negative fraction. This chain uses TRBV13 with TRBJ2-1; the match to TRBD2 covers 9 bases. The TCR sequence derives from a woman aged 25 to 39 in good health. The CDR3 sequence is CASSLIMGSGRHSYNEQFF. The CDR3 coding sequence is TGTGCCAGCAGCTTAATAATGGGGAGCGGGAGGCACTCCTACAATGAGCAGTTCTTC.